The 2 T cell receptor beta chains in this list originate from one sample, sequenced in a study of blood T cell repertoires in COVID-19 (dated by TCRdb to 2018 to 2020). Libraries were prepared through the immunoSEQ multiplex PCR assay. TCRdb took this table from immuneACCESS and kept in-frame rearrangements with V and J called. Such tables lack part of the clones; where checked against another copy, unresolved V genes explain under half of the gap, and the rest is unexplained. The sample yields nearly 95,000 clones; around 67% were counted once. 3.9% of the sample is taken by the ten largest. Sequencing used peripheral blood. Receptors originate from a man in his 70s with COVID-19, enrolled during active disease.

The rearrangement links TRBV5-1 to TRBJ1-1, with D tentatively TRBD1 (5 bases). The CDR3 is 13 residues long. The germline CDR1 and CDR2 sequences are SGHRS and YFSETQ. Trimming shortened V by 1 base and J by 5 bases, and 9 bases separated the two germline ends. In DNA form, the CDR3 reads TGCGCCAGCAGCTTGCTGGCAGGGACTGAAGCTTTCTTT. Its protein is CASSLLAGTEAFF.

The V call is TRBV20-1, the J call TRBJ1-3, with D maybe TRBD1 (6 bases). CDR3 length: 14 amino acids. V was trimmed by 3 bases and J by 4 bases, leaving 13 bases between them. The germline V gene has CDR1 DFQATT and CDR2 SNEGSKA (reference sequence). CDR3 sequence: CSASFRGAGNTIYF. Here the CDR3 DNA reads TGCAGTGCTAGTTTCAGGGGTGCCGGAAACACCATATATTTT.